These 10 T cell receptor beta chains originate from one sample sequenced in a study of T cell changes during pregnancy in multiple sclerosis. Using immunoSEQ multiplex PCR, the repertoire was profiled, and TCRdb retains in-frame clones only, with some absent. The sample has 50,000 to 65,000 clones; about 96% are singletons. The sample consisted of CD8+ T cells from peripheral blood mononuclear cells, taken after pregnancy. These receptors all come from a female donor with multiple sclerosis, enrolled in a pregnancy study.

The CDR3 coding sequence is TGCAGCGTTGAAGTAACCCCAGGGCCAGATACGCAGTATTTT. The encoded protein is CSVEVTPGPDTQYF. The chain uses TRBV29-1 and TRBJ2-3; possibly TRBD1 for D (5 bases). V was cut by 1 base and J by 4 bases, with 12 bases left in between. Germline V CDR1 and CDR2: SQVTM, ANQGSEA. CDR3 length: 14 amino acids.

This clone has just one count. This chain uses TRBV6-6 with TRBJ2-3; 7 positions match TRBD2. The germline gives CDR1 MNHNY, CDR2 SVGAGI (reference sequence). CDR3 length: 11 amino acids. V lost 8 bases to trimming and J lost 7 bases; unmatched junction nucleotides: 3. The CDR3 nucleotides are TGTGCCAGCGGGGAGGGACATACGCAGTATTTT. It encodes CASGEGHTQYF.

The chain recombines TRBV5-1 with TRBJ2-5; the match to TRBD2 covers 13 bases. The V gene's germline CDR1 is SGHRS and CDR2 YFSETQ. V shed 4 bases, J shed 5 bases, and the junction held 11 bases outside the gene matches. This CDR3 contains 17 residues. The CDR3 bases are TGCGCCAGCAGCCCCTTGGGAGGACTAGCGGGAGTCGAGACCCAGTACTTC. It codes for CASSPLGGLAGVETQYF.

The chain uses TRBV18 and TRBJ2-3, with 8 bases that match TRBD2. The CDR3 length is 16 residues. With V trimmed by 3 bases and J by 2 bases, 7 bases remained unmatched. Germline values: CDR1 KGHSH, CDR2 LQKENI. The CDR3: CASSPREASTTDTQYF. DNA of the CDR3: TGTGCCAGCTCACCGCGGGAGGCGTCCACCACAGATACGCAGTATTTT.

The chain is built from TRBV19 and TRBJ1-5, with 8 bases that match TRBD1. V was clipped by 5 bases and J by 3 bases; unmatched bases: 12. Germline CDR1 and CDR2: LNHDA and SQIVND (reference sequence). The CDR3 loop spans 17 amino acids. The CDR3 region has the DNA TGTGCCAGTAGTTACTCACCGGACAGGGCGAACAATCAGCCCCAGCATTTT. Translation: CASSYSPDRANNQPQHF.

The V and J genes are TRBV6-1 and TRBJ2-5, with TRBD2 matching over 10 bases. This CDR3 is built from 17 residues. The junction had 4 bases not matched to a gene; V was cut back by 0 bases and J by 0 bases. The germline V gene encodes CDR1 MNHNS and CDR2 SASEGT. The CDR3 here is CASSEARTSGYQETQYF. The DNA of the CDR3 is TGTGCCAGCAGTGAAGCAAGGACTAGCGGATACCAAGAGACCCAGTACTTC.

This clone appeared a single time. The chain has TRBV4-1 and TRBJ2-2, with 8 nucleotides matching TRBD2. The CDR3 is 16 residues long. CDR1 is MGHRA, CDR2 YSYEKL, per germline. V shed 5 bases, J shed 4 bases, and the junction held 9 bases outside the gene matches. CDR3 nucleotides: TGCGCCAGCAGCGGACCGGGGGGGGGTGGCACCGGGGAGCTGTTTTTT. This gives the protein CASSGPGGGGTGELFF.

V is TRBV7-9 and J is TRBJ2-2; 8 nucleotides agree with TRBD2. Germline V gene lookup returns CDR1 SEHNR and CDR2 FQNEAQ (reference sequence). V shed 6 bases and J 3 bases; nucleotides not matched to a gene: 6. There are 15 residues in the CDR3. The CDR3 region is CASSEAGEDTGELFF. Written as DNA, the CDR3 is TGTGCCAGCAGTGAAGCGGGAGAGGACACCGGGGAGCTGTTTTTT. The full variable domain, its missing parts supplied by reference TRBV7-9 and TRBJ2-2, is DTGVSQNPRHKITKRGQNVTFRCDPISEHNRLYWYRQTLGQGPEFLTYFQNEAQLEKSRLLSDRFSAERPKGSFSTLEIQRTEQGDSAMYLCASSEAGEDTGELFFGEGSRLTVL.

The rearrangement joins TRBV7-9 to TRBJ2-1; a possible D gene is TRBD1 (6 bases). The CDR3 length is 13 residues. CDR1 SEHNR and CDR2 FQNEAQ come from the germline V gene (reference sequence). The ends were cut back, 7 bases at V and 6 bases at J, with 13 bases in the middle. For the CDR3, the DNA is TGTGCCAGCACCCGGACAGAAAGCAATGAGCAGTTCTTC. Its protein product is CASTRTESNEQFF.

The J gene is TRBJ2-7, the V gene TRBV19, with 8 bases matching TRBD1. Germline CDR1 reads LNHDA; CDR2 reads SQIVND (reference sequence). Trimming took 5 bases from V and 4 from J; bases not matched to a gene: 7. This CDR3 contains 14 residues. CDR3 sequence reads: CASSVAGGEYEQYF. CDR3 DNA: TGTGCCAGTAGTGTTGCAGGGGGCGAATACGAGCAGTACTTC.